Sequencing of this T cell receptor beta chain was carried out in a study of OX40 agonist ivuxolimab in advanced cancers. Using immunoSEQ multiplex PCR, the repertoire was profiled, and TCRdb retains in-frame clones only, with some absent. The table lists about 51,000 clones, roughly four fifths of them singletons. Germline assignment: CDR1 SGDLS and CDR2 YYNGEE. CDR3 length: 15 amino acids. V lost 2 bases and J lost 5; bases outside the gene matches: 9. This clonotype originated in an adult with an advanced solid tumor such as melanoma, head and neck, liver or kidney cancer. The sequences come from CD4+ or CD8+ T cells sorted from blood, collected in a trial of the OX40 agonist ivuxolimab. The V call is TRBV9, the J call TRBJ2-5; 7 nucleotides agree with TRBD1. CDR3 region: CASSVMTGQGETQYF. Written as DNA, the CDR3 is TGTGCCAGCAGCGTGATGACAGGGCAGGGGGAGACCCAGTACTTC.